Detailed here is one T cell receptor (beta chain). Its target is unknown. Per germline, CDR1 SGHDT and CDR2 YYEEEE. This CDR3 comprises 16 residues. V shed 3 bases and J shed 9 bases, with 19 bases lying between them. These data belong to a study of vaccination and CD4 T cells after COVID-19. Study in general: Either the Pfizer-BioNTech BNT162b2 or Moderna mRNA-1273 vaccine was given as two doses. The control cultures got either a CEFX pool, an HIV-1 Nef pool, or no peptide at all.

Time point here: late sampling 161 to 241 days after vaccination in three convalescent patients. The treatment denotes: approximately 11-day PBMC culture with coronavirus spike peptide pools or control peptides (ViraFEST assay). For ViraFEST, peptide pools expanded antigen-specific T cells, after which the TCRs were sequenced. The Oncomine TCR Beta short-read assay sequenced DNA from cultured CD4+ T cells. TCRdb re-derived calls from the PCR reads in MiXCR, one entry per CDR3 protein. Of about 17,000 distinct CDR3 sequences listed, roughly 50% were seen once; the top ten hold around 20%. The V call is TRBV5-6, the J call TRBJ1-6, with TRBD1 as a possible D gene (5 bases). This receptor was taken from a human donor who had recovered from COVID-19. Sequencing used CD4+ T cells from blood, cultured in vitro, obtained about 7 months after SARS-CoV-2 vaccination. CDR3 bases: TGTGCCAGCAGCTCAGATCCAGGGCTTTTATCTTCACCCCTCCACTTT. This encodes CASSSDPGLLSSPLHF.